The 5 T cell receptor beta chains below were found in one sample sequenced in a study of CD8+ T cells in alopecia areata. Treatment: oral pan-JAK inhibitor, 5-10 mg twice daily. Extraction of RNA preceded its reverse transcription into cDNA, which served as the sequencing template. The data were produced by immunoSEQ multiplex PCR, yet TCRdb's version contains in-frame clones alone and is incomplete. The repertoire holds approximately 180,000 clones, with roughly 60% as singletons. This specimen was CD4+ T cells sorted from blood, taken at roughly week 58, from a patient treated with tofacitinib. The receptors stem from a human donor with alopecia areata.

This chain joins TRBV2 and TRBJ1-2; D gene uncertain. Per the germline V gene, CDR1 is SNHLY and CDR2 is FYNNEI. The CDR3 extends over 15 amino acids. The V gene lost 1 base and the J gene lost 6 bases, with 15 bases spanning the gap. The CDR3 region is CASSEDRTDFNGYTF. CDR3 nucleotide sequence: TGTGCCAGCAGTGAAGACCGTACGGACTTTAATGGCTACACCTTC.

The gene calls are TRBV9 and TRBJ2-3; 9 bases align to TRBD2. Germline lookup yields CDR1 SGDLS and CDR2 YYNGEE. The ends lost 4 bases at V and 3 bases at J; junction bases unmatched: 6. This CDR3 region has 15 residues. CDR3 sequence (DNA): TGTGCCAGCAGCACCCTTAGCGGGGGTACAGATACGCAGTATTTT. Translation gives CASSTLSGGTDTQYF.

V usage is TRBV11-1 and J usage is TRBJ2-3; 9 nucleotides align to TRBD1. With 5 bases clipped from V and 2 bases from J, the junction kept 5 bases outside the gene matches. The CDR3 consists of 15 residues. Per germline, CDR1 SGHAT and CDR2 FQDESV (reference sequence). This CDR3 reads CASSGGQGLTDTQYF. CDR3 sequence (DNA): TGTGCCAGCAGCGGGGGACAGGGACTCACAGATACGCAGTATTTT.

This clone appeared a few times. The chain uses TRBV14 and TRBJ2-3; TRBD1 agrees at 8 bases. Germline V gives CDR1 SGHDN, CDR2 FVKESK. After removal of 4 bases from V and 2 bases from J, the junction contained 11 bases not matched to a gene. The CDR3 spans 17 residues. The CDR3 is CASSPQTGGRNTDTQYF. The CDR3 DNA reads as TGTGCCAGCAGCCCACAAACAGGGGGTCGGAACACAGATACGCAGTATTTT.

This rearrangement joins TRBV29-1 to TRBJ2-3, with 8 bases lining up with TRBD2. CDR1 SQVTM and CDR2 ANQGSEA come from the germline V gene. The trim removed 6 bases at V and 4 bases at J, leaving 3 bases unmatched. The CDR3 is 12 residues long. Here the CDR3 reads CSVSGGADTQYF. CDR3 DNA sequence: TGCAGCGTGAGCGGGGGCGCAGATACGCAGTATTTT.